One sample yielded the 31 T cell receptor beta chains listed below, sequenced in a study of T cells in Graves' hyperthyroidism and ophthalmopathy (dated by TCRdb to 2018 to 2020). Libraries were constructed by multiplex PCR. The sequencer listed for this sample is Illumina HiSeq 2000. TCR beta CDR3 regions were amplified from RNA transcripts. The first round of RT-PCR for the TCR CDR3 was performed with the HTBI primer set and the Qiagen OneStep RT-PCR kit. TCRdb reworked the public reads: Q25 trimming with fastp, MiXCR clone assembly, productive beta chains retained. Every entry covers one CDR3 protein and lists the most common genes and DNA from its rows. The table for this sample lists roughly 800,000 distinct CDR3 sequences; around 38% of them were counted only once. The top ten constitute around 10% of the sample. The sample taken for sequencing was blood. The source is a man younger than 35 with Graves' hyperthyroidism.

This clonotype showed up just a few times. The J gene is TRBJ2-5, the V gene TRBV7-8, with D possibly being TRBD1 (7 bases). Germline CDR1 reads SGHVS; CDR2 reads FQNEAQ. Trimming shortened V by 1 base and J by 7 bases, and 13 bases separated the two germline ends. This CDR3 is built from 14 residues. This CDR3 reads CASSLGRQGGTQYF. CDR3 in DNA: TGTGCCAGCAGCTTAGGGAGACAGGGAGGGACCCAGTACTTC.

This clonotype was picked up many times. CDR3 residues: CASSRDGVETQYF. In DNA form, the CDR3 reads TGTGCCAGCAGCCGTGACGGGGTAGAGACCCAGTACTTC. J is TRBJ2-5 and V is TRBV9; a weak D match, TRBD2 (5 bases). CDR1 SGDLS and CDR2 YYNGEE come from the germline V gene. The CDR3 spans 13 residues. Trimming pared 4 bases from V and 4 bases from J, leaving 11 bases between.

The chain recombines TRBV7-2 with TRBJ2-7; a possible D gene is TRBD2 (6 bases). Trimming took 3 bases from V and 5 from J, leaving 14 bases between them. The CDR3 sequence is 14 residues long. Germline-derived CDR1 and CDR2 are SGHTA and FQGNSA. This CDR3 is CASSLGGEGDEQYF. The CDR3 bases are TGTGCCAGCAGCTTGGGAGGAGAGGGCGACGAGCAGTACTTC.

The table lists this clonotype with a count of one. V usage is TRBV2 and J usage is TRBJ1-6; D not certain. V shed 1 base and J shed 9 bases, with 10 bases lying between them. CDR1 is SNHLY and CDR2 is FYNNEI in the germline V gene. This CDR3 contains 14 residues. The CDR3 DNA sequence: TGTGCCAGCAGTGAAGGGGGAACAATTTCACCCCTCCACTTT. This translates into CASSEGGTISPLHF.

This chain connects TRBV5-1 to TRBJ2-5; no clear D gene. This CDR3 region has 15 residues. Trimming took 2 bases from V and 4 from J, leaving 15 bases between them. Germline V CDR1 and CDR2: SGHRS, YFSETQ. CDR3 loop: CASSFPPAPGETQYF. CDR3 sequence (DNA): TGCGCCAGCAGCTTTCCCCCAGCCCCTGGAGAGACCCAGTACTTC.

This chain links TRBV7-8 with TRBJ2-2; TRBD2 agrees at 8 bases. This CDR3 region has 15 residues. The junction had 6 bases not matched to a gene; V was cut back by 3 bases and J by 6 bases. Germline loops: CDR1 SGHVS, CDR2 FQNEAQ. This CDR3 reads CASSLNGGESGELFF. CDR3 bases: TGTGCCAGCAGCTTGAACGGGGGGGAGTCCGGGGAGCTGTTTTTT.

The rearrangement joins TRBV20-1 to TRBJ1-1, with TRBD1 matching 9 bases. Per the germline V gene, CDR1 is DFQATT and CDR2 is SNEGSKA (reference sequence). The length of the CDR3 is 14 residues. With V trimmed by 5 bases and J by 4 bases, 8 bases remained unmatched. The DNA for the CDR3 is TGCAGTGCTCTACAGGGGGCGCGGGGCACTGAAGCTTTCTTT. It is translated as CSALQGARGTEAFF.

The chain employs TRBV12-3 or TRBV12-4 and TRBJ2-7; D is unclear. The CDR3 covers 15 residues. Trimming took 1 base from V and 0 from J, leaving 10 bases between them. CDR3 in DNA: TGTGCCAGCAGTTTAGACGGACCCAGCTCCTACGAGCAGTACTTC. Its translation is CASSLDGPSSYEQYF.

Many counts were recorded for this clonotype. V gene TRBV7-9 combines with J gene TRBJ1-4; D is perhaps TRBD1 (6 bases). V shed 6 bases and J shed 0 bases, with 14 bases lying between them. This CDR3 spans 16 amino acids. CDR1 is SEHNR, CDR2 FQNEAQ, per germline (reference sequence). The CDR3 coding sequence is TGTGCCAGCAGTTCCTCCGGGGGCACAACTAATGAAAAACTGTTTTTT. This encodes CASSSSGGTTNEKLFF.

The chain is built from TRBV29-1 and TRBJ1-2; 10 positions match TRBD1. The junction had 2 bases not matched to a gene; V was cut back by 3 bases and J by 4 bases. This CDR3 contains 13 residues. Germline CDR1 SQVTM, CDR2 ANQGSEA. CDR3 sequence reads: CSVERTGGYGYTF. The CDR3 DNA sequence: TGCAGCGTTGAGAGGACAGGGGGCTATGGCTACACCTTC.

There are many counts of this clonotype. The V call is TRBV20-1, the J call TRBJ1-2; possibly TRBD1 for D (5 bases). The V end lost 0 bases, the J end lost 8 bases, and 13 bases lay between the germline ends. The CDR3 totals 13 residues. Germline CDR1 is DFQATT and CDR2 is SNEGSKA (reference sequence). The CDR3 reads CSARDGTPRGYTF. CDR3 coding DNA: TGCAGTGCTAGAGATGGGACGCCCCGGGGCTACACCTTC.

The chain carries TRBV7-2 and TRBJ2-7; the match to TRBD1 covers 7 bases. Per the germline V gene, CDR1 is SGHTA and CDR2 is FQGNSA. The J segment lost 3 bases and the V segment lost 5 bases, leaving 10 bases of the junction unmatched. The CDR3 runs 15 residues. This CDR3 is CASSTLQGQFYEQYF. Here the CDR3 DNA reads TGTGCCAGCAGCACCCTACAGGGACAGTTCTACGAGCAGTACTTC.

On this clonotype: The junction departs from germline at one end; a sequencing error may be responsible. The rearrangement joins TRBV24-1 to TRBJ2-2, with D uncertain. The CDR3 length is 14 residues. Germline lookup yields CDR1 KGHDR and CDR2 SFDVKD. CDR3 sequence: CAASDPNTTGELFF. The CDR3 coding sequence is TGTGCCGCCAGTGACCCGAACACCACCGGGGAGCTGTTTTTT.

This clonotype occurred a few times. The chain is built from TRBV20-1 and TRBJ2-7, with 7 nucleotides matching TRBD2. The germline gives CDR1 DFQATT, CDR2 SNEGSKA (reference sequence). The V and J ends lost 7 bases and 3 bases, in that order; junction bases with no gene match: 6. The CDR3 runs to 12 residues. The CDR3 loop is CSVVGGYYEQYF. Here the CDR3 DNA reads TGCAGTGTCGTGGGGGGGTACTACGAGCAGTACTTC.

The sample holds a few counts of this clonotype. The genes are TRBV7-9 and TRBJ1-5, with D tentatively TRBD1 (5 bases). CDR1 is SEHNR and CDR2 is FQNEAQ in the germline V gene (reference sequence). The CDR3 contains 16 residues. V dropped 1 base and J dropped 2 bases, with 12 bases sitting between them. CDR3 sequence: CASSLDMGTGNQPQHF. DNA for the CDR3: TGTGCCAGCAGCTTAGATATGGGGACCGGCAATCAGCCCCAGCATTTT.

In DNA form, the CDR3 reads TGCAGCGTTAGGCGGGAGGGCTACAATGAGCAGTTCTTC. Translation: CSVRREGYNEQFF. This sequence joins TRBV29-1 and TRBJ2-1; 9 bases agree with TRBD2. Per the germline V gene, CDR1 is SQVTM and CDR2 is ANQGSEA. This CDR3 is built from 13 residues. Germline trimming cut 5 bases from V and 3 bases from J; bases unmatched to any gene: 2.

The chain is built from TRBV29-1 and TRBJ1-2; D call uncertain. The germline CDR1 and CDR2 sequences are SQVTM and ANQGSEA. V was pared by 7 bases and J by 2 bases, with 17 bases between. The CDR3 sequence is 14 residues long. CDR3 sequence reads: CSGKPALLNYGYTF. The DNA for the CDR3 is TGCAGCGGGAAACCTGCCCTGCTAAACTATGGCTACACCTTC. Full variable domain (missing parts from reference TRBV29-1 and TRBJ1-2): SAVISQKPSRDICQRGTSLTIQCQVDSQVTMMFWYRQQPGQSLTLIATANQGSEATYESGFVIDKFPISRPNLTFSTLTVSNMSPEDSSIYLCSGKPALLNYGYTFGSGTRLTVV.

V usage is TRBV7-2 and J usage is TRBJ2-7; D is ambiguous. CDR1 is SGHTA and CDR2 is FQGNSA in the germline V gene. Trimming removed 1 base from V and 0 bases from J, with 16 bases in between. CDR3 size: 17 residues. The CDR3 reads CASSLVSVGHSSYEQYF. CDR3 coding DNA: TGTGCCAGCAGCTTAGTTTCGGTGGGCCACAGCTCCTACGAGCAGTACTTC. The complete variable domain, with remaining parts taken from reference TRBV7-2 and TRBJ2-7, reads GAGVSQSPSNKVTEKGKDVELRCDPISGHTALYWYRQSLGQGLEFLIYFQGNSAPDKSGLPSDRFSAERTGGSVSTLTIQRTQQEDSAVYLCASSLVSVGHSSYEQYFGPGTRLTVT.

A note on this clonotype: Just one base apart from a much larger clone, this may be a read error. CDR3 coding DNA: TGTGCCGGCAGCCTAACTAGCGGACCGACCTACGAGCAGTACTTC. It specifies CAGSLTSGPTYEQYF. The chain recombines TRBV7-9 with TRBJ2-7, with TRBD2 matching 8 bases. Looked up from germline, CDR1 is SEHNR and CDR2 is FQNEAQ (reference sequence). The CDR3 sequence is 15 residues long.

The rearrangement uses TRBV7-9 and TRBJ1-2; 12 bases align to TRBD1. Per germline, CDR1 SEHNR and CDR2 FQNEAQ (reference sequence). The CDR3 totals 16 residues. The junction had 5 bases not matched to a gene; V was cut back by 1 base and J by 5 bases. The CDR3 reads CASSLGPGQGAYGYTF. In DNA form, the CDR3 reads TGTGCCAGCAGCTTAGGACCGGGACAGGGGGCATATGGCTACACCTTC.

The J gene is TRBJ1-1, the V gene TRBV10-1; D might be TRBD1 (5 bases). The length of the CDR3 is 15 residues. The V and J ends lost 4 bases and 5 bases respectively, with 17 bases between them. The germline gives CDR1 WNHNN, CDR2 SYGVQD (reference sequence). The CDR3 loop reads CASSGRYRGNTEAFF. CDR3 DNA sequence: TGCGCCAGCAGTGGTAGGTATCGGGGGAATACTGAAGCTTTCTTT.

In its sample, this clonotype was seen a few times. Relative to the germline gene, one junction end is altered; a read error may explain this. The chain recombines TRBV7-9 with TRBJ2-2; 7 bases agree with TRBD1. Germline V gene lookup returns CDR1 SEHNR and CDR2 FQNEAQ (reference sequence). CDR3 length equals 15 residues. The CDR3 DNA sequence: TGTGCCAGCAGCTTACCGACAGGGAACATCGGGGAGCTGTTTTTT. Encoded protein: CASSLPTGNIGELFF.

The table lists this clonotype with a few counts. The chain combines TRBV12-3 or TRBV12-4 with TRBJ1-6; no clear D gene. The CDR3 is 14 amino acids. V lost 7 bases to trimming and J lost 6 bases, with 13 bases between them. The CDR3 DNA sequence: TGTGCCAGCACCATGGGAAATCTTAATTCACCCCTCCACTTT. It codes for CASTMGNLNSPLHF.

The chain combines TRBV10-3 with TRBJ2-5, with 7 bases matching TRBD2. Germline V CDR1 and CDR2: ENHRY, SYGVKD. This CDR3 has 16 amino acids. V gave up 11 bases and J gave up 4 bases; unmatched junction bases: 19. This chain's CDR3 is CAGDQSWGGRGETQYF. The CDR3 nucleotides read TGTGCCGGAGATCAGTCTTGGGGGGGTAGAGGAGAGACCCAGTACTTC.

This clonotype was seen a handful of times. V usage is TRBV7-8 and J usage is TRBJ1-1; D is possibly TRBD1 (6 bases). CDR3 length equals 11 residues. Germline CDR1 and CDR2: SGHVS and FQNEAQ. The germline V and J ends were trimmed by 5 bases and 10 bases, with 11 bases remaining between them. CDR3: CASSRRGAAFF. In nucleotides, the CDR3 is TGTGCCAGCAGCCGCCGGGGGGCAGCTTTCTTT.

This chain connects TRBV20-1 to TRBJ2-7; D perhaps matches TRBD1 (5 bases). The V end was cut by 1 base, the J end by 5 bases, with 15 bases between. The CDR3 has 14 residues. Germline V gives CDR1 DFQATT, CDR2 SNEGSKA (reference sequence). CDR3 in DNA: TGCAGTGCTAGAGGACCAGAGACAGCTAACGAGCAGTACTTC. It codes for CSARGPETANEQYF.

The V call is TRBV10-2, the J call TRBJ2-3; TRBD2 might be the D (6 bases). CDR3 length equals 15 residues. The V end was cut by 6 bases, the J end by 2 bases, with 15 bases between. Germline CDR1 is WSHSY and CDR2 is SAAADI. This chain's CDR3 is CASRSRGTFTDTQYF. As DNA, the CDR3 is TGCGCCAGCAGGTCCCGGGGGACCTTCACAGATACGCAGTATTTT.

Worth noting for this clonotype: The junction shows a germline mismatch at one end, possibly a read error. The chain employs TRBV7-9 and TRBJ2-7, with 8 bases aligning to TRBD2. Germline V gives CDR1 SEHNR, CDR2 FQNEAQ (reference sequence). There are 15 residues in the CDR3. The CDR3 reads CASSQDRAGEYEQYF. CDR3 bases: TGCGCCAGCAGCCAAGATCGAGCGGGGGAGTACGAGCAGTACTTC. Using reference TRBV7-9 and TRBJ2-7 for the parts outside the CDR3, the full variable domain is DTGVSQNPRHKITKRGQNVTFRCDPISEHNRLYWYRQTLGQGPEFLTYFQNEAQLEKSRLLSDRFSAERPKGSFSTLEIQRTEQGDSAMYLCASSQDRAGEYEQYFGPGTRLTVT.

The rearrangement uses TRBV5-2 and TRBJ2-3; whether TRBD1, the table's D call, matches the DNA was not checked. TRBV5-2 is a recognized pseudogene. The CDR3 length is 13 residues. The CDR3 region is CASNPTWGSTQYF. The DNA of the CDR3 is TGTGCCAGCAACCCGACCTGGGGGAGTACGCAGTATTTT.

The rearrangement joins TRBV11-1 to TRBJ1-1; TRBD1 matches at 8 bases. Trimming cost V 6 bases and J 5 bases; bases outside gene matches: 11. Germline values: CDR1 SGHAT, CDR2 FQDESV (reference sequence). This CDR3 spans 15 amino acids. As DNA, the CDR3 is TGTGCCAGCAGAGATCCATGGACAGGGATGACTGAAGCTTTCTTT. This sequence encodes CASRDPWTGMTEAFF.

A remark on this clonotype: Compared with germline, one end of the junction differs, possibly owing to a read error. This rearrangement joins TRBV7-7 to TRBJ2-2, with TRBD1 matching 8 bases. The CDR3 is 15 residues long. Germline lookup yields CDR1 SSHAT and CDR2 FNYEAQ (reference sequence). DNA for the CDR3: TGTGCTAGCAGTCGTGACAGGGGCGACACCGGGGAGCTGTTTTTT. It is translated as CASSRDRGDTGELFF.